The 17 T cell receptor beta chains below all came from one sample that was sequenced in a study of T cell responses to AZD1222 COVID-19 vaccine. Data came from immunoSEQ multiplex PCR; TCRdb stores just in-frame clones and leaves some out. The sample has about 140,000 clones; 80% to 90% are singletons. The sequencing used peripheral blood, collected on day 0 of AZD1222 vaccination. The receptors come from an adult in good health.

This clone showed up just a few times. The rearrangement links TRBV3-1 (or the pseudogene TRBV3-2) to TRBJ2-1; TRBD2 aligns across 10 bases. The CDR3 spans 16 residues. V dropped 1 base and J dropped 7; count of bases not matched to a gene: 7. The germline CDR1 and CDR2 sequences are LGHDT and YNNKEL (reference sequence). CDR3 bases: TGTGCCAGCAGCCAAGTTGGACTAGCGGCAGGGAATGAGCAGTTCTTC. Encoded protein: CASSQVGLAAGNEQFF.

The sample holds a few counts of this clone. The CDR3 spells CASSYSGLAGVYNEQFF. CDR3 coding DNA: TGTGCCAGCAGTTACTCCGGACTAGCGGGAGTTTACAATGAGCAGTTCTTC. The rearrangement joins TRBV6-2 or TRBV6-3 to TRBJ2-1, with TRBD2 matching 13 bases. The germline V gene encodes CDR1 MNHEY and CDR2 SVGEGT. The J segment lost 4 bases and the V segment lost 0 bases, leaving 3 bases of the junction unmatched. The CDR3 length is 17 residues.

This clone was seen a few times. This rearrangement joins TRBV28 to TRBJ1-5; TRBD1 matches at 9 bases. Germline lookup yields CDR1 MDHEN and CDR2 SYDVKM. There are 15 residues in the CDR3. V gave up 6 bases and J gave up 4 bases; unmatched junction bases: 7. CDR3 sequence: CASRSQGALNQPQHF. The CDR3 DNA reads as TGTGCCAGCAGATCACAGGGGGCTCTGAATCAGCCCCAGCATTTT.

The rearrangement links TRBV10-3 to TRBJ1-2; TRBD1 matches at 11 bases. Germline trimming cut 6 bases from V and 4 bases from J; bases unmatched to any gene: 4. CDR3 length: 14 amino acids. From germline, CDR1 is ENHRY and CDR2 SYGVKD. DNA of the CDR3: TGTGCCATCAGAGTTGGACAGGGGGCCTATGGCTACACCTTC. It is translated as CAIRVGQGAYGYTF.

DNA of the CDR3: TGCGCCAGCAGGAACCGGGACCTATCCTACGAGCAGTACTTC. It codes for CASRNRDLSYEQYF. The chain couples TRBV5-1 to TRBJ2-7; the D call may be TRBD1 or TRBD2 (5 bases each). Germline V gives CDR1 SGHRS, CDR2 YFSETQ. The CDR3 spans 14 residues. V lost 5 bases and J 1 base, leaving 13 bases between the germline ends. Variable domain in full (rest from reference TRBV5-1 and TRBJ2-7): KAGVTQTPRYLIKTRGQQVTLSCSPISGHRSVSWYQQTPGQGLQFLFEYFSETQRNKGNFPGRFSGRQFSNSRSEMNVSTLELGDSALYLCASRNRDLSYEQYFGPGTRLTVT.

The gene calls are TRBV10-3 and TRBJ2-3; 8 nucleotides match TRBD1. Germline V gene sequence: CDR1 ENHRY, CDR2 SYGVKD. This CDR3 is built from 16 residues. With 6 bases clipped from V and 5 bases from J, the junction kept 13 bases outside the gene matches. The CDR3 here is CAISTTDRALEDTQYF. The CDR3 nucleotides are TGTGCCATCAGCACCACGGACAGGGCACTAGAAGATACGCAGTATTTT.

This chain uses TRBV5-1 with TRBJ1-1, with a weak D call TRBD1 (5 bases). The CDR3 runs to 15 residues. Germline values: CDR1 SGHRS, CDR2 YFSETQ. V was shortened by 4 bases and J by 7 bases, with 20 bases between the two germline ends. The CDR3 DNA sequence: TGCGCCAGCAGCCGCACCGTACTGGGGGTAGGTGAAGCTTTCTTT. Its protein product is CASSRTVLGVGEAFF.

The genes are TRBV6-2 or TRBV6-3 and TRBJ2-6; perhaps TRBD1 as D (6 bases). Deletions cut 2 bases from V and 4 bases from J, with 6 bases between. CDR3 length: 14 amino acids. Per germline, CDR1 MNHEY and CDR2 SVGEGT. CDR3 sequence: CASSYGGGANVLTF. Written as DNA, the CDR3 is TGTGCCAGCAGTTACGGGGGCGGGGCCAACGTCCTGACTTTC.

This clone was seen a few times. V usage is TRBV30 and J usage is TRBJ1-6; no definite D call. Germline V gene sequence: CDR1 GTSNPN, CDR2 SVGIG (reference sequence). V was shortened by 3 bases and J by 3 bases, with 6 bases between the two germline ends. This CDR3 comprises 13 residues. CDR3: CAWRVSYNSPLHF. CDR3 DNA sequence: TGTGCCTGGAGGGTCAGCTATAATTCACCCCTCCACTTT. Drawing the rest from reference TRBV30 and TRBJ1-6, the complete variable domain is SQTIHQWPATLVQPVGSPLSLECTVEGTSNPNLYWYRQAAGRGLQLLFYSVGIGQISSEVPQNLSASRPQDRQFILSSKKLLLSDSGFYLCAWRVSYNSPLHFGNGTRLTVT.

This chain links TRBV5-4 with TRBJ1-2, with 9 bases that match TRBD1. With 4 bases clipped from V and 3 bases from J, the junction kept 7 bases outside the gene matches. Germline values: CDR1 SGHNT, CDR2 YYREEE (reference sequence). This CDR3 spans 15 amino acids. CDR3 sequence reads: CASSRGGQGDYGYTF. The CDR3 DNA follows: TGTGCCAGCAGCCGCGGGGGACAGGGCGACTATGGCTACACCTTC.

The rearrangement links TRBV24-1 to TRBJ2-1, with D maybe TRBD2 (6 bases). Germline V lookup: CDR1 KGHDR, CDR2 SFDVKD. V was pared by 9 bases and J by 5 bases, with 13 bases between. This CDR3 is 13 amino acids long. CDR3 DNA: TGTGCCACCGGGGGGAGTAATAACAATGAGCAGTTCTTC. As protein: CATGGSNNNEQFF.

This chain connects TRBV15 to TRBJ2-1; D is unresolved. There are 15 residues in the CDR3. CDR1 and CDR2 (germline): LNHNV, YYDKDF (reference sequence). V lost 4 bases and J 10 bases, leaving 20 bases between the germline ends. In DNA, the CDR3 is TGTGCCACCAGCATCAGAGATCTATCGGATCCCGAGCAGTTCTTC. Amino acid sequence: CATSIRDLSDPEQFF.

The chain links TRBV4-2 to TRBJ2-7; D may be TRBD2 (5 bases). Germline CDR1 LGHNA, CDR2 YNFKEQ. The CDR3 has 16 amino acids. The V end was cut by 2 bases, the J end by 4 bases, with 18 bases between. The CDR3, as DNA: TGTGCCAGCAGCCAAAACCCGTTCTCAGCGGCGTACGAGCAGTACTTC. This codes for CASSQNPFSAAYEQYF.

The rearrangement links TRBV25-1 to TRBJ1-6, with D uncertain. The CDR3 covers 15 residues. Germline V gives CDR1 MGHDK, CDR2 SYGVNS. Trimming left V 5 bases short and J 10 bases short, with 18 bases between. The CDR3 loop is CASSPTHMEGSPLHF. Written as DNA, the CDR3 is TGTGCCAGCAGTCCTACCCATATGGAAGGCTCACCCCTCCACTTT.

The chain links TRBV30 to TRBJ1-1; 7 bases match TRBD1. The junction had 7 bases not matched to a gene; V was cut back by 5 bases and J by 4 bases. CDR3 size: 13 residues. CDR1 and CDR2 from the germline V gene are GTSNPN and SVGIG (reference sequence). The CDR3 loop reads CAWDREEGTEAFF. The CDR3 coding sequence is TGTGCCTGGGACAGGGAAGAGGGCACTGAAGCTTTCTTT.

V is TRBV4-1 and J is TRBJ2-7, with D possibly TRBD2 on 7 matching bases. CDR1 and CDR2 (germline): MGHRA, YSYEKL. V lost 1 base and J lost 5, with 9 bases in between. This CDR3 region has 13 residues. The CDR3 DNA sequence: TGCGCCAGCAGCCAAGTGGGGGGGCACGAGCAGTACTTC. It translates to CASSQVGGHEQYF.

This chain joins TRBV3-1 (or the pseudogene TRBV3-2) and TRBJ2-1; TRBD2 matches 9 bases. J was trimmed by 3 bases and V by 3 bases; bases with no gene match: 9. CDR3 length: 17 amino acids. Germline CDR1 reads LGHDT; CDR2 reads YNNKEL (reference sequence). CDR3 in amino acids: CASSHAMTSGLYNEQFF. CDR3 sequence (DNA): TGTGCCAGCAGCCACGCTATGACTAGCGGACTCTACAATGAGCAGTTCTTC.